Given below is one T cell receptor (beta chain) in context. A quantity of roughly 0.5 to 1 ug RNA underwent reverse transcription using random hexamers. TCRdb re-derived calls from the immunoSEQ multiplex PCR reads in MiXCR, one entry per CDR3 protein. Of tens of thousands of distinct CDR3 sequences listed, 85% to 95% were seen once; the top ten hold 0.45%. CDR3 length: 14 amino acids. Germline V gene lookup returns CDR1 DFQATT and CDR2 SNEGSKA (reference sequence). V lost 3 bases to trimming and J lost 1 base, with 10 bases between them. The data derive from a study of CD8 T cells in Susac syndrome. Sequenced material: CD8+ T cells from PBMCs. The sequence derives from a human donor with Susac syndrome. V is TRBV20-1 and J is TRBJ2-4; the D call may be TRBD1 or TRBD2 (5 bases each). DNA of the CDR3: TGCAGTGCTAGGGCATGGGGGGCCAAAAACATTCAGTACTTC. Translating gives CSARAWGAKNIQYF.